Following are 27 T cell receptor beta chains from one sample sequenced in a study of cytomegalovirus exposure and HLA in healthy donors (dated 2017 in TCRdb). Libraries were made using the immunoSEQ multiplex PCR assay. For the multiplex PCR, a mixture combining 60 forward primers for TCR Vbeta segments and 13 reverse primers for TCR Jbeta segments was used. TCRdb stores this immuneACCESS table with in-frame sequences only. Part of the clones is absent; in the studies checked, under half of the shortfall reflects unresolved V genes, and no reason is known for the rest. In this sample the table shows some 120,000 clones, approximately 80% of which occur a single time. Clones ranked in the top ten supply about 2.6% of the sample. The specimen sequenced was PBMCs. The receptors originated from a man aged 25-45 years in good health and CMV-seronegative.

The chain is built from TRBV9 and TRBJ1-4; D gene unclear. The germline V gene has CDR1 SGDLS and CDR2 YYNGEE. The germline V and J ends were trimmed by 0 bases and 4 bases, with 16 bases remaining between them. The CDR3 consists of 17 residues. CDR3 residues: CASSVGEGLGYNEKLFF. CDR3 bases: TGTGCCAGCAGCGTAGGGGAGGGATTAGGATATAATGAAAAACTGTTTTTT.

The chain couples TRBV29-1 to TRBJ2-5; TRBD1 aligns across 8 bases. CDR1 is SQVTM, CDR2 ANQGSEA, per germline. This CDR3 spans 13 amino acids. V gave up 6 bases and J gave up 5 bases; unmatched junction bases: 8. CDR3 in DNA: TGCAGCGTGAGGACAGGGTCAAAGGAGACCCAGTACTTC. This gives the protein CSVRTGSKETQYF.

The V gene is TRBV6-6, the J gene TRBJ1-5, with D maybe TRBD1 (6 bases). The V end was cut by 4 bases, the J end by 5 bases, with 15 bases between. The CDR3 length is 15 residues. Germline V gene lookup returns CDR1 MNHNY and CDR2 SVGAGI (reference sequence). The CDR3 sequence is CASSSVPQGHQPQHF. In DNA, the CDR3 is TGTGCCAGCAGTTCCGTACCACAGGGCCATCAGCCCCAGCATTTT.

The V and J genes are TRBV5-8 and TRBJ1-1, with TRBD1 identical over 9 bases. V was clipped by 1 base and J by 0 bases; unmatched bases: 7. Germline CDR1 SGHTS, CDR2 YDEGEE. The CDR3 totals 17 residues. DNA for the CDR3: TGTGCCAGCAGCTTGAGAGGGACAGGGCAACTGAACACTGAAGCTTTCTTT. Amino acid sequence: CASSLRGTGQLNTEAFF.

In this sample, this clone turned up a few times. This chain uses TRBV7-9 with TRBJ2-2; 11 nucleotides agree with TRBD2. The CDR3 sequence is 14 residues long. J gave up 6 bases and V 5 bases, and 2 bases lay outside the gene matches. Germline loops: CDR1 SEHNR, CDR2 FQNEAQ (reference sequence). Here the CDR3 DNA reads TGTGCCAGCAGCCCACTAGCGGGAGCCGGGGAGCTGTTTTTT. Translated: CASSPLAGAGELFF.

The chain links TRBV7-8 to TRBJ1-2; 9 bases fit TRBD1. The germline gives CDR1 SGHVS, CDR2 FQNEAQ. V lost 6 bases to trimming and J lost 4 bases; unmatched junction nucleotides: 9. The CDR3 totals 15 residues. The CDR3 loop is CASSGNRGRVYGYTF. The CDR3 nucleotides read TGTGCCAGCAGTGGAAACAGGGGGCGAGTCTATGGCTACACCTTC.

The gene calls are TRBV4-1 and TRBJ1-3; possible D gene TRBD1, 6 bases. V lost 4 bases to trimming and J lost 0 bases, with 7 bases between them. This CDR3 contains 14 residues. CDR1 MGHRA and CDR2 YSYEKL come from the germline V gene. As DNA, the CDR3 is TGCGCCAGCAGCCGACAGGTCTCTGGAAACACCATATATTTT. It yields the protein CASSRQVSGNTIYF.

The chain uses TRBV10-2 and TRBJ2-1; 7 positions agree with TRBD2. Germline CDR1 reads WSHSY; CDR2 reads SAAADI. The V segment lost 4 bases and the J segment 2 bases; nucleotides outside the gene matches: 14. CDR3 length equals 18 residues. For the CDR3, the DNA is TGCGCCAGCAGTGGTCGGGAGGCTAGTGGACAAACCTACAATGAGCAGTTCTTC. Encoded protein: CASSGREASGQTYNEQFF.

The gene calls are TRBV7-2 and TRBJ1-2, with TRBD1 matching over 7 bases. Germline V lookup: CDR1 SGHTA, CDR2 FQGNSA. CDR3 length: 15 amino acids. With V trimmed by 4 bases and J by 8 bases, 13 bases remained unmatched. The CDR3 sequence is CASSYRDSYLSGYTF. The CDR3 DNA sequence: TGTGCCAGCAGCTATAGGGACAGCTACCTCTCGGGCTACACCTTC. The variable domain in full, with the rest retrieved from reference TRBV7-2 and TRBJ1-2, is GAGVSQSPSNKVTEKGKDVELRCDPISGHTALYWYRQSLGQGLEFLIYFQGNSAPDKSGLPSDRFSAERTGGSVSTLTIQRTQQEDSAVYLCASSYRDSYLSGYTFGSGTRLTVV.

This clone was seen only a few times. This sequence joins TRBV5-1 and TRBJ1-1; TRBD1 agrees at 7 bases. CDR3 length equals 17 residues. The trim removed 0 bases at V and 0 bases at J, leaving 8 bases unmatched. Germline V CDR1 and CDR2: SGHRS, YFSETQ. This CDR3 reads CASSLAPQGDLNTEAFF. As DNA, the CDR3 is TGCGCCAGCAGCTTGGCCCCCCAGGGGGACCTGAACACTGAAGCTTTCTTT.

The chain joins TRBV11-3 to TRBJ2-1, with a weak D call TRBD1 (5 bases). Germline V gives CDR1 SGHNT, CDR2 YENEEA. The length of the CDR3 is 13 residues. V dropped 7 bases and J dropped 6 bases, with 13 bases sitting between them. The CDR3 sequence: CASTPLRGNEQFF. The CDR3 DNA follows: TGTGCCAGCACCCCACTTAGGGGCAATGAGCAGTTCTTC.

The chain is built from TRBV18 and TRBJ1-2, with 7 nucleotides matching TRBD1. The CDR3 is 13 amino acids. In germline, CDR1 is KGHSH, CDR2 LQKENI. V was clipped by 3 bases and J by 3 bases; unmatched bases: 1. CDR3 DNA: TGTGCCAGCTCACCGGGACAGTACTATGGCTACACCTTC. Translating gives CASSPGQYYGYTF.

In this sample, this clone turned up once. The V gene is TRBV7-2, the J gene TRBJ1-1, with TRBD1 identical over 7 bases. This CDR3 is 16 amino acids long. V shed 10 bases, J shed 0 bases, and the junction held 14 bases outside the gene matches. CDR1 SGHTA and CDR2 FQGNSA come from the germline V gene. This CDR3 reads CAIRGADSQMNTEAFF. DNA of the CDR3: TGTGCCATCAGGGGGGCAGACAGCCAAATGAACACTGAAGCTTTCTTT.

This chain links TRBV28 with TRBJ2-1, with a weak D call TRBD1 (5 bases). V shed 3 bases and J shed 12 bases, with 12 bases lying between them. The CDR3 contains 12 residues. Germline V gene lookup returns CDR1 MDHEN and CDR2 SYDVKM. The CDR3 here is CASSLLDQGQFF. CDR3 nucleotides: TGTGCCAGCAGTTTGCTGGACCAGGGGCAGTTCTTC.

The rearrangement links TRBV6-5 to TRBJ1-4, with D perhaps matching TRBD1 (6 bases). Per germline, CDR1 MNHEY and CDR2 SVGAGI. CDR3 length: 15 residues. Trimming left V 2 bases short and J 4 bases short, with 11 bases between. Here the CDR3 reads CASSYRGGDNEKLFF. DNA of the CDR3: TGTGCCAGCAGTTACCGAGGGGGGGATAATGAAAAACTGTTTTTT.

The chain combines TRBV28 with TRBJ1-1; possibly TRBD1 for D (5 bases). The V end was cut by 3 bases, the J end by 1 base, with 9 bases between. CDR1 and CDR2 (germline): MDHEN, SYDVKM. CDR3 length: 14 amino acids. The DNA of the CDR3 is TGTGCCAGCAGTTTCATCGACAGGAACACTGAAGCTTTCTTT. The encoded protein is CASSFIDRNTEAFF.

The V gene is TRBV29-1, the J gene TRBJ2-7, with a possible D match to TRBD2 (5 bases). The length of the CDR3 is 13 residues. Germline V gene lookup returns CDR1 SQVTM and CDR2 ANQGSEA. Deletions cut 1 base from V and 2 bases from J, with 9 bases between. CDR3 amino acids: CSVEGTDTYEQYF. The CDR3 DNA follows: TGCAGCGTTGAAGGGACTGACACCTACGAGCAGTACTTC.

The rearrangement links TRBV19 to TRBJ1-2; D is undetermined. Trimming pared 0 bases from V and 4 bases from J, leaving 12 bases between. Germline CDR1 LNHDA, CDR2 SQIVND (reference sequence). CDR3 length equals 15 residues. The CDR3 loop reads CASSIDLADFYGYTF. The CDR3 DNA follows: TGTGCCAGTAGTATAGATCTGGCGGACTTCTATGGCTACACCTTC.

This clone was seen only a few times. The chain carries TRBV9 and TRBJ2-2, with 7 bases fitting TRBD1. Germline trimming cut 3 bases from V and 3 bases from J; bases unmatched to any gene: 11. This CDR3 has 17 amino acids. The germline V gene encodes CDR1 SGDLS and CDR2 YYNGEE. DNA of the CDR3: TGTGCCAGCAGCGCCCGACAAGGGGGCGGTTACACCGGGGAGCTGTTTTTT. Translated, it gives CASSARQGGGYTGELFF.

In this sample, this clone turned up once. V and J are TRBV4-1 and TRBJ1-1, with D perhaps matching TRBD1 (6 bases). The CDR3 runs to 17 residues. V was clipped by 1 base and J by 1 base, with 16 bases between them. Germline V gene sequence: CDR1 MGHRA, CDR2 YSYEKL. In DNA, the CDR3 is TGCGCCAGCAGCCAAGGTGGACCGGGACAAAAGAACACTGAAGCTTTCTTT. Protein sequence: CASSQGGPGQKNTEAFF.

V and J are TRBV6-6 and TRBJ2-7, with 7 bases identical to TRBD1. V dropped 8 bases and J dropped 3; count of bases not matched to a gene: 10. This CDR3 comprises 14 residues. CDR1 and CDR2 (germline): MNHNY, SVGAGI (reference sequence). CDR3 in amino acids: CASQRDSMSYEQYF. The CDR3 DNA follows: TGTGCCAGCCAACGGGACAGCATGAGCTACGAGCAGTACTTC.

The chain couples TRBV7-6 to TRBJ2-1; 11 nucleotides match TRBD2. Unmatched junction bases numbered 8, after V lost 2 bases and J lost 2 bases. CDR1 is SGHVS, CDR2 FNYEAQ, per germline. The CDR3 is 18 residues long. CDR3 in amino acids: CASSLLLAGVDPYNEQFF. In nucleotides, the CDR3 is TGTGCCAGCAGCTTACTACTAGCGGGAGTGGATCCCTACAATGAGCAGTTCTTC.

This chain joins TRBV28 and TRBJ1-1, with TRBD1 identical over 8 bases. The ends lost 5 bases at V and 7 bases at J; junction bases unmatched: 12. The CDR3 extends over 15 amino acids. Germline assignment: CDR1 MDHEN and CDR2 SYDVKM. CDR3 residues: CASSPPSGTGYEAFF. The CDR3, as DNA: TGTGCCAGCAGTCCTCCCTCCGGGACAGGCTATGAAGCTTTCTTT.

This rearrangement joins TRBV7-9 to TRBJ2-1; 9 bases are shared with TRBD1. V dropped 2 bases and J dropped 6; count of bases not matched to a gene: 5. This CDR3 has 15 amino acids. Germline CDR1 reads SEHNR; CDR2 reads FQNEAQ (reference sequence). The CDR3 DNA reads TGTGCCAGCAGCTTACCGGGACAGGGCCCCAATGAGCAGTTCTTC. Translated: CASSLPGQGPNEQFF.

This clone has just one count. The V and J genes are TRBV7-6 and TRBJ2-1, with a tentative D call TRBD2 (5 bases). Germline loops: CDR1 SGHVS, CDR2 FNYEAQ. This CDR3 has 15 residues. Between the trimmed V and J ends, which lost 6 bases and 4 bases, there was a span of 16 bases. CDR3 sequence (DNA): TGTGCCAGCAGTTCCAATCCTAGCCCATACAATGAGCAGTTCTTC. Translated, it gives CASSSNPSPYNEQFF.

The chain has TRBV9 and TRBJ2-1, with TRBD2 matching over 14 bases. The CDR3 covers 15 residues. From germline, CDR1 is SGDLS and CDR2 YYNGEE. Germline trimming cut 4 bases from V and 14 bases from J; bases unmatched to any gene: 11. DNA for the CDR3: TGTGCCAGCAGCTTTCGAGGACTAGCGGGAGGACCTGAGTTCTTC. This codes for CASSFRGLAGGPEFF.

The chain is built from TRBV9 and TRBJ2-3; 7 positions match TRBD1. CDR1 and CDR2 (germline): SGDLS, YYNGEE. CDR3 size: 16 residues. Trimming cost V 0 bases and J 3 bases; bases outside gene matches: 7. Written as DNA, the CDR3 is TGTGCCAGCAGCGTAGCCCGGGACAGCCCAACAGATACGCAGTATTTT. It translates to CASSVARDSPTDTQYF.